Included here is one TCR beta chain sequence, with context. Other DNA sequences in this specimen translate into the identical CDR3. This record comes from a study of blood T cell repertoires in COVID-19. Looking at the study overall: Donors in the United States, Italy and Spain gave samples during acute or convalescent COVID-19.

The CDR3 runs 15 residues. Germline-derived CDR1 and CDR2 are SEHNR and FQNEAQ (reference sequence). V shed 0 bases and J shed 4 bases, with 10 bases lying between them. Original data processing: Estimation of nucleated cell counts was performed using reference gene primer amplification. Measured with immunoSEQ multiplex PCR; TCRdb has only the in-frame clones, and not every one. V, J and clone size are taken as reported in that table, and D and trimming were inferred from the DNA itself. The data show around 620,000 clones, with around 89% seen just once and around 0.3% held by the top ten. Sequencing was performed on peripheral blood. V usage is TRBV7-9 and J usage is TRBJ1-3, with D unresolved. The sequence was obtained from a woman aged 18-29 years with acute or convalescent COVID-19. CDR3 sequence: CASSLAAGSGNTIYF. In DNA, the CDR3 is TGTGCCAGCAGCTTAGCGGCGGGGTCGGGAAACACCATATATTTT.